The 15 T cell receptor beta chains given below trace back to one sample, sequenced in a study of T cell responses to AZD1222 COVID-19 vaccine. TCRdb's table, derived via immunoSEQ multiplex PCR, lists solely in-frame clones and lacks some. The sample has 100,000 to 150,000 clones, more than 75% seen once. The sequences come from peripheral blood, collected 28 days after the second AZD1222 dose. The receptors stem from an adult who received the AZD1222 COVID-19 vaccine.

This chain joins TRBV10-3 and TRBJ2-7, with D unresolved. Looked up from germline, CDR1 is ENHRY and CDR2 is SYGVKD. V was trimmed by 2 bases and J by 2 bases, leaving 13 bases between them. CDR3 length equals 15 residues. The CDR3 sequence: CAISERIVETYEQYF. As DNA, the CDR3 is TGTGCCATCAGTGAGCGTATAGTGGAGACCTACGAGCAGTACTTC.

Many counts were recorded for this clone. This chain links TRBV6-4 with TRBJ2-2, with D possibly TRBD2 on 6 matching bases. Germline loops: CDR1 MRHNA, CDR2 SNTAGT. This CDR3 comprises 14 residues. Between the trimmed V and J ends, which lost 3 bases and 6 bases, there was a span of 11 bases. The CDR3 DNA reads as TGTGCCAGCAGTGAAAGAGGGGAGGCCGGGGAGCTGTTTTTT. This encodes CASSERGEAGELFF.

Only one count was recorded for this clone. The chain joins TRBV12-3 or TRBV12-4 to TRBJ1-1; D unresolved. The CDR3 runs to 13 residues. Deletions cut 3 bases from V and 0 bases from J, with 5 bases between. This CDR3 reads CASSFVLNTEAFF. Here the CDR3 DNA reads TGTGCCAGCAGTTTTGTGTTGAACACTGAAGCTTTCTTT.

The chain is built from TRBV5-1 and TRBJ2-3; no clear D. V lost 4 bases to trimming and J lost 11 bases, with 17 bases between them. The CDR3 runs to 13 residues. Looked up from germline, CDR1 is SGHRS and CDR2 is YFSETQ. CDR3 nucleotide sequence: TGCGCCAGCAGCGAGGCCCCGGCGGTGATGCAGTATTTT. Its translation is CASSEAPAVMQYF.

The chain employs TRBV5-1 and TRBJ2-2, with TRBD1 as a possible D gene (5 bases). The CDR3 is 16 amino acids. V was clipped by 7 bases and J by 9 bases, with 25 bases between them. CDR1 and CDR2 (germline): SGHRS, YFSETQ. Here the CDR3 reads CASQGTGPNQIRELFF. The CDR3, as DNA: TGCGCCAGCCAGGGAACGGGCCCCAATCAAATCAGGGAGCTGTTTTTT. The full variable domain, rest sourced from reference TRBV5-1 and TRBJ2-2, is KAGVTQTPRYLIKTRGQQVTLSCSPISGHRSVSWYQQTPGQGLQFLFEYFSETQRNKGNFPGRFSGRQFSNSRSEMNVSTLELGDSALYLCASQGTGPNQIRELFFGEGSRLTVL.

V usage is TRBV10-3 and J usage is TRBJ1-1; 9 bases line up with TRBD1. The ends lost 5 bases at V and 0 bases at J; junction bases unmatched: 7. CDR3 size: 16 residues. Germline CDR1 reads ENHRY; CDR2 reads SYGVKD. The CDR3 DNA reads TGTGCCATCAGTAGTCCCGGGACAGGGTTGAACACTGAAGCTTTCTTT. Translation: CAISSPGTGLNTEAFF.

CDR3 DNA: TGTGCCAGCAGCGAGACAGGGGGCTATGGCTACACCTTC. It translates to CASSETGGYGYTF. This chain uses TRBV28 with TRBJ1-2; TRBD1 matches 9 bases. This CDR3 has 13 residues. Germline CDR1 is MDHEN and CDR2 is SYDVKM. Trimming at V came to 6 bases and at J to 4 bases, leaving 3 bases not matched to a gene.

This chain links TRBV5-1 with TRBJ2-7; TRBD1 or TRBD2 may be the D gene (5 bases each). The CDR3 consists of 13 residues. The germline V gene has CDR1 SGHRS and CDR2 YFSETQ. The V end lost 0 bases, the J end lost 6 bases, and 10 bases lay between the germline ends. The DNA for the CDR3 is TGCGCCAGCAGCTTGGCCCGGGGCTCCGAGCAGTACTTC. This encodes CASSLARGSEQYF.

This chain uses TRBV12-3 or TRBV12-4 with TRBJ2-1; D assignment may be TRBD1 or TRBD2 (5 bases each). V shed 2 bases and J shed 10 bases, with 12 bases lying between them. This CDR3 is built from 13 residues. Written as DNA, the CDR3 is TGTGCCAGCAGTTTACTCAAAGGGGACGAGCAGTTCTTC. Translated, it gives CASSLLKGDEQFF.

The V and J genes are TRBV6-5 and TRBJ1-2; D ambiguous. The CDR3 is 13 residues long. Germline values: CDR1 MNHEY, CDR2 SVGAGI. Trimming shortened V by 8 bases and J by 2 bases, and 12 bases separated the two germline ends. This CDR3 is CASHSDRNYGYTF. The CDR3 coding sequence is TGTGCCAGCCATTCGGACCGCAACTATGGCTACACCTTC.

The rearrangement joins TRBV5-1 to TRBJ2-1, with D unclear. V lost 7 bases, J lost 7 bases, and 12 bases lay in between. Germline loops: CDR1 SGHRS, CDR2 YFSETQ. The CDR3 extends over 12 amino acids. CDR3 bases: TGCGCCAGCTCCCAGGCTACTAATGAGCAGTTCTTC. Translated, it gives CASSQATNEQFF.

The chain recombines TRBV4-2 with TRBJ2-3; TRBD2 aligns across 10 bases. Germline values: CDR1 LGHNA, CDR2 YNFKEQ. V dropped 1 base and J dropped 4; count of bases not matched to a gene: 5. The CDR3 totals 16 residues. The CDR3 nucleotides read TGTGCCAGCAGCCAAGTCACTAGCGGGACTGCAGATACGCAGTATTTT. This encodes CASSQVTSGTADTQYF.

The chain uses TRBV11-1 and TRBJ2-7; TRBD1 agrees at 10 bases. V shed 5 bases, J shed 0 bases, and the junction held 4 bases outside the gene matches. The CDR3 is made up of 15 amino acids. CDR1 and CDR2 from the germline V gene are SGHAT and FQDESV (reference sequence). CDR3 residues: CASSRGQGSSYEQYF. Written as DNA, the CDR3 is TGTGCCAGCAGCCGGGGACAGGGGAGCTCCTACGAGCAGTACTTC.

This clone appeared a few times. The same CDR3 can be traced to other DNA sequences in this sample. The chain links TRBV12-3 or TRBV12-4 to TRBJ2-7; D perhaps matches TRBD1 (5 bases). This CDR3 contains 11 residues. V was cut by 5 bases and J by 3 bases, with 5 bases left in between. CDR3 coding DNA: TGTGCCAGCAGTAGGGGCTACGAGCAGTACTTC. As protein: CASSRGYEQYF.

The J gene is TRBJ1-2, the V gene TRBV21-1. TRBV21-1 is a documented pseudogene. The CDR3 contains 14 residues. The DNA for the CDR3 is TGTGCCAGCAGCATCGAGGAAGACTTCTATGGCTACACCTTC. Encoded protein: CASSIEEDFYGYTF.